The sequence of this T cell receptor (beta chain) was determined in a study of T cell responses to AZD1222 COVID-19 vaccine (dated by TCRdb to about 2021). In the study overall: A total of over 230 trial participants underwent TCR sequencing, of whom around 210 had received two doses of AZD1222 and about 25 had received two doses of the MenACWY control vaccine. Enrollment into the trials was organized by age into subgroups of 18-55, 56-69 and 70-plus years, and those subgroups contained roughly 140, 27 and 60 TCR-sequenced participants, respectively.

The CDR3 regions of human TCRbeta chains were analyzed by immunosequencing. Per the authors' processing: TCRs in the repertoires were matched against a reference library of SARS-CoV-2-specific TCRs that had been generated with the MIRA antigen-specificity platform. Breadth was defined as the fraction of unique TCRs that were SARS-CoV-2-associated, and depth was defined as the fraction of total T cells that were SARS-CoV-2-associated. Using the MIRA data, each spike-specific TCR was mapped to the spike region that the TCR reacts to and placed in a CD4 or CD8 class. Log10-transformed breadth and depth values were compared by one-way ANOVA with Sidak's multiple comparisons tests. TCRdb limited this immuneACCESS table to in-frame rearrangements with V and J called. A share of clones is missing; checked studies link under half to unresolved V genes, and the rest is unexplained. V and J calls and clone size are as listed in that table; D and trimming were resolved from the DNA. In this sample the table shows around 90,000 clones, more than 75% of which occur a single time. The ten largest clones represent 5.2% of the sample.

The study at large found these results: Conclusions about previously exposed vaccinees are limited, since just 5 or 6 AZD1222 recipients were seropositive for SARS-CoV-2 at baseline. Epitopes outside the regions mutated in the B.1.351 and B.1.1.7 variants were reportedly recognized by nearly half of the unique spike-specific TCRs. The 56-69-year group was small, and its depth increase did not reach significance, likely because of low power. The vaccine-associated CD4 TCRs covered the entire spike protein, and the dominant responses fell in regions 160-218 and 743-854. Participants were mostly white British and included more females than males, and it was suggested by the authors that clonal diversity may have been underestimated. No day 14 peak-response samples were available, so repertoires were characterized only after the peak T cell response. After two AZD1222 doses, spike-specific TCR breadth and depth were significantly higher than at day 0 and than in MenACWY recipients.

To note about this clone: Its antigen is not yet known. Base quality data are lacking; no much larger clone is found one base away.

Inclusive of the bounding cysteine and phenylalanine, the CDR3 is 12 residues long. The DNA shown is the 36-base CDR3, in frame from base 1. For CDR1 and CDR2, the germline V gene lists MNHEY and SVGAGI. Deletion took 6 bases off V and 6 bases off J, with a span of 11 bases between the germline ends. The sample's time point label is to be understood as: baseline before first vaccination. What the treatment or condition label conveys for this sample: meningococcal conjugate vaccine given as trial control. The vaccinee samples were drawn from two UK trials, COV001 and COV002, one of which was a single-blind randomized controlled phase 2/3 trial testing AZD1222 (ChAdOx1 nCoV-19) in healthy adults. Trial participant PBMC samples were collected at day 0 and day 28 after the second dose for TCRbeta chain sequencing.

This clonotype was sampled from an adult in good health. The sequences come from peripheral blood, collected on day 0 of MenACWY control vaccination. The chain is made from TRBV6-5 and TRBJ1-2, with the D gene uncertain. The CDR3 corresponds to CASRDWIHGYTF. The bases read TGTGCCAGCAGGGACTGGATTCATGGCTACACCTTC.